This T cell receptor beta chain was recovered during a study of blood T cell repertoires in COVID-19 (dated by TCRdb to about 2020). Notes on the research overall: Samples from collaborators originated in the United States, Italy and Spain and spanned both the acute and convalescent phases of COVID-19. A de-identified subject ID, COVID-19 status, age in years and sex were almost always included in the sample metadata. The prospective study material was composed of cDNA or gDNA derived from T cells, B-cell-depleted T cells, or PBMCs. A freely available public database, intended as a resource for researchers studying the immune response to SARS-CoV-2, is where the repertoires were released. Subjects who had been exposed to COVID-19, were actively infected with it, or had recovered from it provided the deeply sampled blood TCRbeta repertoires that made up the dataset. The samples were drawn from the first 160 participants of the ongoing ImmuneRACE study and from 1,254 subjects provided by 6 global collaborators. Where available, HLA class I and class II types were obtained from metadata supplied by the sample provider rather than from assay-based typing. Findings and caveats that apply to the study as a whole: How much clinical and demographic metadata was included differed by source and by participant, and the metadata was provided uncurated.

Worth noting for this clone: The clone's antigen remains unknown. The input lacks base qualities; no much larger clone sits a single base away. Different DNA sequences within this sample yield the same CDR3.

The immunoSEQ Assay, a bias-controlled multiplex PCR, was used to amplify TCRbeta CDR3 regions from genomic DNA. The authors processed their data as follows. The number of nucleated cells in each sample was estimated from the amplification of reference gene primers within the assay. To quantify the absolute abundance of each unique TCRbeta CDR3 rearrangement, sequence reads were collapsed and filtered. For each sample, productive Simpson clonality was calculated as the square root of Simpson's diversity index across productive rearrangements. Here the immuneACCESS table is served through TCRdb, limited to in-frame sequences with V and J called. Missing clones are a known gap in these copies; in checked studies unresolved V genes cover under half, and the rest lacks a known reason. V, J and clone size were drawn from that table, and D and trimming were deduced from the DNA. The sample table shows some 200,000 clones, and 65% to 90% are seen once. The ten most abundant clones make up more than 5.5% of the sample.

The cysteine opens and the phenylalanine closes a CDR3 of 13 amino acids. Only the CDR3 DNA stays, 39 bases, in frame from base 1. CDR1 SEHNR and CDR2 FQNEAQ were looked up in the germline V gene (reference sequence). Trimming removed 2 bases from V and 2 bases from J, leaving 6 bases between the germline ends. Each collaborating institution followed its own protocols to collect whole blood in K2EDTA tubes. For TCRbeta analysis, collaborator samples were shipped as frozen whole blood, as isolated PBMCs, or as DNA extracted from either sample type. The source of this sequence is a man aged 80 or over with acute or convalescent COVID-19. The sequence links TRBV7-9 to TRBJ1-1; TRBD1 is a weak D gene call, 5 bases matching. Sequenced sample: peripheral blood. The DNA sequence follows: TGTGCCAGCAGCTTACAGGGAAACACTGAAGCTTTCTTT. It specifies CASSLQGNTEAFF.